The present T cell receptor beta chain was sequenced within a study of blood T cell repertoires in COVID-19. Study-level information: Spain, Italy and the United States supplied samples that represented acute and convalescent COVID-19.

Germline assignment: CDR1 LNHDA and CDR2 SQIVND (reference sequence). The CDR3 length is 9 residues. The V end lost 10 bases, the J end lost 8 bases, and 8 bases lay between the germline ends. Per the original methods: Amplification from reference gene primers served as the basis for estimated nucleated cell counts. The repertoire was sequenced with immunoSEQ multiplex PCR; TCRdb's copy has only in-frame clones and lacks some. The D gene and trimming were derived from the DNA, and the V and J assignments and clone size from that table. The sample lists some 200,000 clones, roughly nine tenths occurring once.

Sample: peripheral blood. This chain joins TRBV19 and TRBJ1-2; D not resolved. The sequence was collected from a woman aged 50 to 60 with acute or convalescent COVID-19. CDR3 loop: CATGNGYTF. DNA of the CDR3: TGTGCCACTGGCAACGGCTACACCTTC.